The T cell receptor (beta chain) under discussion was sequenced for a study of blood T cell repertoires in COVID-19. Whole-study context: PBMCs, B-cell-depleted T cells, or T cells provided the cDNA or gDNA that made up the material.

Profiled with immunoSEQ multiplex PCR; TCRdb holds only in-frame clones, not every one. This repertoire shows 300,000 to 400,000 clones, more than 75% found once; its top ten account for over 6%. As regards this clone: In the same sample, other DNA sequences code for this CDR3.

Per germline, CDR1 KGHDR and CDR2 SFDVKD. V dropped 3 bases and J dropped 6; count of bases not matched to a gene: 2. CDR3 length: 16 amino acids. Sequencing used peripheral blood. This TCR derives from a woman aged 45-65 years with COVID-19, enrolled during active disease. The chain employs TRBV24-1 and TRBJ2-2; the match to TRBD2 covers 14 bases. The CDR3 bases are TGTGCCACCAGTGATCCGGGACTAGCGGGAGCCGGGGAGCTGTTTTTT. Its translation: CATSDPGLAGAGELFF.